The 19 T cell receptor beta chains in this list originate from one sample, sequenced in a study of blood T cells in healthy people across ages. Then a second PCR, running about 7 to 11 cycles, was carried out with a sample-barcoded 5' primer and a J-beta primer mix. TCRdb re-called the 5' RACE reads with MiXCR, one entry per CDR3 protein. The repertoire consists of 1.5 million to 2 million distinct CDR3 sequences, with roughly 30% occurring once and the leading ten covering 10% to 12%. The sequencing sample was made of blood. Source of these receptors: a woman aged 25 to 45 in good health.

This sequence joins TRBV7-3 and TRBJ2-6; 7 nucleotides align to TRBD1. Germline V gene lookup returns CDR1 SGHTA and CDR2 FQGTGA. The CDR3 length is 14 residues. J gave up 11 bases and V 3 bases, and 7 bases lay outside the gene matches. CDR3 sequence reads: CASSFRDSLDVLTF. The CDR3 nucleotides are TGTGCCAGCAGCTTCCGGGACAGTCTCGACGTCCTGACTTTC.

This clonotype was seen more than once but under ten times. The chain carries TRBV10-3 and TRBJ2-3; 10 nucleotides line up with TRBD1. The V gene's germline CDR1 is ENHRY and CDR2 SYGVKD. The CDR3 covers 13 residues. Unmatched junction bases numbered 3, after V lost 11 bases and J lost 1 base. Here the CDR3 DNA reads TGTGCCGCCGGGACAGGGGGCACAGATACGCAGTATTTT. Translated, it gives CAAGTGGTDTQYF.

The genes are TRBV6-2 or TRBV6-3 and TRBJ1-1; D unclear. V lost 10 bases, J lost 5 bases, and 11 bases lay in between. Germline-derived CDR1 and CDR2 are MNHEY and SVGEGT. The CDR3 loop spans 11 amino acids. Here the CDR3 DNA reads TGTGCCATCTCCTTGGGGACTGAAGCTTTCTTT. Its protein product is CAISLGTEAFF.

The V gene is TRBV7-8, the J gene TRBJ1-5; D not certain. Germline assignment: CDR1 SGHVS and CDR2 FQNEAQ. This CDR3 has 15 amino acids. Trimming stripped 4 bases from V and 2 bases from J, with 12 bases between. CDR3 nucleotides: TGTGCCAGCAGCTCCTCTCCTACGGGCAATCAGCCCCAGCATTTT. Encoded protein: CASSSSPTGNQPQHF.

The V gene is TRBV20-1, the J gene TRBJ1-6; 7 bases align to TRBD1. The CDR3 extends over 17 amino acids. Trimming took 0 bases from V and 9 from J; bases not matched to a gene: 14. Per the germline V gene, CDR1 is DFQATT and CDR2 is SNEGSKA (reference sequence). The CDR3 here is CSARDSRQGRVVSPLHF. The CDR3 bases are TGCAGTGCTAGAGACTCCAGACAGGGAAGAGTAGTTTCACCCCTCCACTTT.

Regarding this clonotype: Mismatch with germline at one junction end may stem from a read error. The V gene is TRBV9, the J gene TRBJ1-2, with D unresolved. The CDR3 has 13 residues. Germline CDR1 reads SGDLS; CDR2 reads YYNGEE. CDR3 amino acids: CAGSGSSLLGYTF. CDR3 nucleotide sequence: TGTGCCGGCAGCGGAAGCTCCTTGCTGGGCTACACCTTC.

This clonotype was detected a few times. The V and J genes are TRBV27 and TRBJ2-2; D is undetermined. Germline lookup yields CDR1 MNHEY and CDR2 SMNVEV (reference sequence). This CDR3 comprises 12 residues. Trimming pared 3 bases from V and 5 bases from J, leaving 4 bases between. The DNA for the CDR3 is TGTGCCAGCAGTTTTCCGACCGGGGAGCTGTTTTTT. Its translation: CASSFPTGELFF.

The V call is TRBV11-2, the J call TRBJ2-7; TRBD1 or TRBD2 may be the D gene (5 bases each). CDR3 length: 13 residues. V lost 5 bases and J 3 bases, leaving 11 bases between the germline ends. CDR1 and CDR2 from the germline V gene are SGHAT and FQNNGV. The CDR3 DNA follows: TGTGCCAGCAGCCGAGGGGACGGCTACGAGCAGTACTTC. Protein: CASSRGDGYEQYF.

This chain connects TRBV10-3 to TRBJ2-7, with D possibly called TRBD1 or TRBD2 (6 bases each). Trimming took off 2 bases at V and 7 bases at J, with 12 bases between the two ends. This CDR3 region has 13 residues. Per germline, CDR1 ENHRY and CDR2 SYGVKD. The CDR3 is CAISEGGLGEQYF. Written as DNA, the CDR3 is TGTGCCATCAGTGAGGGGGGGCTAGGGGAGCAGTACTTC.

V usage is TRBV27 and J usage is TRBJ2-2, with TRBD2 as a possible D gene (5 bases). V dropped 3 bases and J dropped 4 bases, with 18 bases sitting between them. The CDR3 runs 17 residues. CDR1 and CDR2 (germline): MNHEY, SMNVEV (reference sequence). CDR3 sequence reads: CASSFRLPRALTGELFF. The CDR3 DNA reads TGTGCCAGCAGTTTCCGCCTGCCGCGGGCCCTCACCGGGGAGCTGTTTTTT.

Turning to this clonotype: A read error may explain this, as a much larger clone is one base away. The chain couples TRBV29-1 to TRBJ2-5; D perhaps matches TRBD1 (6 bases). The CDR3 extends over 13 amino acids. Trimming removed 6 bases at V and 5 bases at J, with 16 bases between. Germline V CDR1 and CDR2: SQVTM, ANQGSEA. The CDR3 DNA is TGCAGCGTGTCGGGCAGGGGTATGGAGACCCAGTACTTC. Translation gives CSVSGRGMETQYF.

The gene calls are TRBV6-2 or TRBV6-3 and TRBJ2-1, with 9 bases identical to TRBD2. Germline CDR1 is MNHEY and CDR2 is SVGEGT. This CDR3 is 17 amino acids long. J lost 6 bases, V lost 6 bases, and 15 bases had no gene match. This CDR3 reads CASSFTLSRGGVNEQFF. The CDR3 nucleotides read TGTGCCAGCAGCTTTACGTTATCGCGGGGGGGCGTCAATGAGCAGTTCTTC.

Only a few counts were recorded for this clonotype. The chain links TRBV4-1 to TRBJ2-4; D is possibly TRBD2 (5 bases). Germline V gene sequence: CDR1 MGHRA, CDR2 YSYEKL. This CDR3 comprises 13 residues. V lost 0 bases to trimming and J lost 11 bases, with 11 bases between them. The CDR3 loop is CASSQDRSGFQYF. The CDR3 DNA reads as TGCGCCAGCAGCCAAGATCGGTCGGGGTTTCAGTACTTC.

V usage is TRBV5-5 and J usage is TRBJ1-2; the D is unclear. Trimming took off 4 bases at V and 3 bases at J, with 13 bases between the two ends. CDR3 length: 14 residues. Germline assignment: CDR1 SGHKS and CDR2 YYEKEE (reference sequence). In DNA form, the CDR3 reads TGTGCCAGCAGCAGCGGAGGGAGGGACTATGGCTACACCTTC. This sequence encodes CASSSGGRDYGYTF.

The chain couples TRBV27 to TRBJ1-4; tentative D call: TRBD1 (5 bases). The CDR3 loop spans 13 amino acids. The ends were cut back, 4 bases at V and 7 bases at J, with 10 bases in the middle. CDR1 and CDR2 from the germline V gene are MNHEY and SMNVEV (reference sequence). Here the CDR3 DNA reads TGTGCCAGCAGTTGGAGGGGTAGTGAAAAACTGTTTTTT. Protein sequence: CASSWRGSEKLFF.

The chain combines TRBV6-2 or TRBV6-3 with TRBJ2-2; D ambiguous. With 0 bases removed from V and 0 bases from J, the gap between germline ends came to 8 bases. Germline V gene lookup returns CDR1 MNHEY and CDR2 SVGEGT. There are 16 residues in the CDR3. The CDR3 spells CASSYSKTPNTGELFF. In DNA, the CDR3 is TGTGCCAGCAGTTACTCGAAGACCCCGAACACCGGGGAGCTGTTTTTT.

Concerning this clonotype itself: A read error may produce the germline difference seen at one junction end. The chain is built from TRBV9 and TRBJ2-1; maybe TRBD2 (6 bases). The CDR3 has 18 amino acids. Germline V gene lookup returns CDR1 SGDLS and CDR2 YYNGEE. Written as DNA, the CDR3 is TGTGCCAGCAGCGTAGCTCAGGGAGGCATAAGCTCCTACAATGAGCAGTTTTTC. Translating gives CASSVAQGGISSYNEQFF.

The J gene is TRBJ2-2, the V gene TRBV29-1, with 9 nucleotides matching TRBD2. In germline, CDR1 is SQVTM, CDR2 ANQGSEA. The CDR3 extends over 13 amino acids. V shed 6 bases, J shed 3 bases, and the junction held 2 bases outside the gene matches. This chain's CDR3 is CSVTSGYTGELFF. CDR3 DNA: TGCAGCGTGACTAGCGGATACACCGGGGAGCTGTTTTTT.

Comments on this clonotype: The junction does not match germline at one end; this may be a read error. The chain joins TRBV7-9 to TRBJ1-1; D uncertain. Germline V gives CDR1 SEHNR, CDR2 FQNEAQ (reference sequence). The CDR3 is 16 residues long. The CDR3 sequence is CASNLGAILPNTEAFF. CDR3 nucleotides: TGTGCCAGCAACTTAGGCGCCATCCTGCCGAACACTGAAGCTTTCTTT.